These 18 T cell receptor beta chains share one sample of origin, sequenced in a study of liver allograft versus peripheral blood T cells. Study background: Recipients' peripheral blood supplied the T cell receptor repertoires against which those in transplanted livers were compared.

In TCRdb, the reads were re-called with MiXCR into one record per CDR3 protein. Of over 5,500 distinct CDR3 sequences listed, 18% were seen once; the top ten hold 58%. The receptors stem from a human patient who had a liver transplant. A subset of T cells may come from the graft donor.

The CDR3 is CASSIEGATNTGELFF. CDR3 in DNA: TGTGCCAGTAGTATAGAAGGGGCGACGAACACCGGGGAGCTGTTTTTT. The J gene is TRBJ2-2, the V gene TRBV19, with D possibly being TRBD1 (5 bases). Germline CDR1 and CDR2: LNHDA and SQIVND (reference sequence). CDR3 size: 16 residues. The ends were cut back, 0 bases at V and 0 bases at J, with 8 bases in the middle.

The V call is TRBV2, the J call TRBJ2-7; D tentatively reads TRBD1 or TRBD2 (5 bases each). Germline V CDR1 and CDR2: SNHLY, FYNNEI. The CDR3 totals 13 residues. The V and J ends lost 2 bases and 7 bases respectively, with 12 bases between them. This CDR3 reads CASSETGAKEQYF. Here the CDR3 DNA reads TGTGCCAGCAGTGAAACCGGGGCTAAGGAGCAGTACTTC.

In regard to this clonotype: One end of the junction is discordant with germline, which a read error may explain. The J gene is TRBJ2-1, the V gene TRBV27, with D uncertain. The germline CDR1 and CDR2 sequences are MNHEY and SMNVEV (reference sequence). The CDR3 is made up of 14 amino acids. This CDR3 is CASSLLLGSNEQFF. The CDR3 DNA is TGCGCCAGCAGCCTCCTTCTAGGCTCCAATGAGCAGTTCTTC.

This clonotype is termed medium-sized (0.01 to 0.1%). This rearrangement joins TRBV18 to TRBJ2-1, with 11 bases lining up with TRBD2. CDR1 and CDR2 (germline): KGHSH, LQKENI. The CDR3 runs to 14 residues. The V and J ends lost 4 bases and 5 bases, in that order; junction bases with no gene match: 1. CDR3: CASSLAGGNNEQFF. DNA of the CDR3: TGTGCCAGCTCACTAGCGGGGGGGAACAATGAGCAGTTCTTC.

By proportion, this clonotype is large. This rearrangement joins TRBV19 to TRBJ1-1; D not certain. CDR1 and CDR2 from the germline V gene are LNHDA and SQIVND (reference sequence). The CDR3 contains 13 residues. V lost 3 bases, J lost 3 bases, and 8 bases lay in between. Written as DNA, the CDR3 is TGTGCCAGTAGTATCGCGATGGACACTGAAGCTTTCTTT. Translated, it gives CASSIAMDTEAFF.

The chain couples TRBV12-3 or TRBV12-4 to TRBJ2-7; D not certain. Trimming removed 3 bases from V and 7 bases from J, with 7 bases in between. There are 11 residues in the CDR3. CDR3 sequence: CASSFLGEQYF. In DNA, the CDR3 is TGTGCCAGCAGTTTCTTGGGAGAGCAGTACTTC.

The chain uses TRBV5-4 and TRBJ1-2, with TRBD1 matching 8 bases. The germline V gene encodes CDR1 SGHNT and CDR2 YYREEE (reference sequence). The CDR3 contains 14 residues. V lost 2 bases to trimming and J lost 6 bases; unmatched junction nucleotides: 6. The CDR3 DNA sequence: TGTGCCAGCAGCTTAAGGACAGGGATGGATGGCTACACCTTC. Its protein product is CASSLRTGMDGYTF. Full variable domain (missing parts from reference TRBV5-4 and TRBJ1-2): ETGVTQSPTHLIKTRGQQVTLRCSSQSGHNTVSWYQQALGQGPQFIFQYYREEENGRGNFPPRFSGLQFPNYSSELNVNALELDDSALYLCASSLRTGMDGYTFGSGTRLTVV.

This clonotype has a handful of counts. The chain links TRBV6-6 to TRBJ1-4, with D maybe TRBD1 (5 bases). The CDR3 totals 12 residues. V shed 4 bases and J shed 10 bases, with 10 bases lying between them. The germline V gene encodes CDR1 MNHNY and CDR2 SVGAGI (reference sequence). CDR3 sequence reads: CASSSLGTKLFF. The CDR3 region has the DNA TGTGCCAGCAGTTCGCTAGGGACAAAACTGTTTTTT.

This clonotype is medium-sized. This chain joins TRBV6-1 and TRBJ1-2; maybe TRBD1 (5 bases). The germline V gene encodes CDR1 MNHNS and CDR2 SASEGT. The CDR3 has 14 amino acids. Trimming left V 4 bases short and J 3 bases short, with 12 bases between. In DNA, the CDR3 is TGTGCCAGCAGTGCAGACAGCACAGACTATGGCTACACCTTC. Translated: CASSADSTDYGYTF.

The CDR3 region is CASSLWIGGPNQPQHF. DNA of the CDR3: TGTGCCAGCAGCTTGTGGATTGGGGGGCCCAATCAGCCCCAGCATTTT. The J gene is TRBJ1-5, the V gene TRBV5-6, with D possibly being TRBD1 (6 bases). The germline V gene has CDR1 SGHDT and CDR2 YYEEEE. V lost 1 base and J 3 bases, leaving 14 bases between the germline ends. The CDR3 consists of 16 residues.

This chain joins TRBV27 and TRBJ1-1; unclear D gene. Trimming removed 5 bases from V and 3 bases from J, with 10 bases in between. Germline V lookup: CDR1 MNHEY, CDR2 SMNVEV (reference sequence). The CDR3 sequence is 13 residues long. CDR3 sequence reads: CASSPLLDTEAFF. Written as DNA, the CDR3 is TGTGCCAGCAGTCCGCTATTGGACACTGAAGCTTTCTTT.

This clonotype has at least ten counts. DNA for the CDR3: TGTGCCAGCAGTTACGCAGGGAGAGGCTACACCTTC. This translates into CASSYAGRGYTF. V gene TRBV6-5 combines with J gene TRBJ1-2; D perhaps matches TRBD1 (5 bases). Germline V gives CDR1 MNHEY, CDR2 SVGAGI. V dropped 2 bases and J dropped 8 bases, with 9 bases sitting between them. The CDR3 is made up of 12 amino acids.

As regards this clonotype: A much larger clone differs from this one at a single base, so this may be a read error. This CDR3 is missing its conserved last phenylalanine or tryptophan, likely due to a read error. CDR3 bases: TGTGCCAGCAGTTTCGGACTAGCGGATGAGCAGTTCCTC. Translation gives CASSFGLADEQFL. This chain links TRBV27 with TRBJ2-1; the match to TRBD2 covers 10 bases. The germline V gene has CDR1 MNHEY and CDR2 SMNVEV (reference sequence). The CDR3 is 13 amino acids. Trimming at V came to 3 bases and at J to 8 bases, leaving 1 base not matched to a gene.

This clonotype was found many times. The V call is TRBV6-6, the J call TRBJ1-2; D is unclear. The CDR3 is made up of 15 amino acids. The V end was cut by 6 bases, the J end by 0 bases, with 14 bases between. CDR1 and CDR2 (germline): MNHNY, SVGAGI (reference sequence). This CDR3 is CASRNGVGTNYGYTF. In nucleotides, the CDR3 is TGTGCCAGCAGAAACGGGGTCGGAACTAACTATGGCTACACCTTC.

This clonotype is deemed medium-sized. A read error may account for a junction end that differs from germline. The chain combines TRBV6-2 or TRBV6-3 with TRBJ1-2; D may be TRBD1 (5 bases). The CDR3 length is 11 residues. The germline V gene has CDR1 MNHEY and CDR2 SVGEGT. CDR3: CASSYFDSLAF. The CDR3 DNA reads TGTGCCAGCAGTTACTTTGACAGCCTAGCCTTC.

This CDR3 is CASSSDEEDEQYF. For the CDR3, the DNA is TGTGCCAGCAGCTCGGATGAAGAGGACGAGCAGTACTTC. The V gene is TRBV5-5, the J gene TRBJ2-7, with D hard to call. Germline lookup yields CDR1 SGHKS and CDR2 YYEKEE (reference sequence). This CDR3 spans 13 amino acids. The V gene lost 3 bases and the J gene lost 5 bases, with 12 bases spanning the gap.

In its sample, this clonotype ranks as medium-sized. V is TRBV19 and J is TRBJ1-1; maybe TRBD1 (5 bases). The CDR3 sequence is 12 residues long. The V end lost 9 bases, the J end lost 1 base, and 9 bases lay between the germline ends. The germline CDR1 and CDR2 sequences are LNHDA and SQIVND (reference sequence). The chain's CDR3 is CASRAGNTEAFF. The CDR3 DNA is TGTGCCAGCAGGGCGGGGAACACTGAAGCTTTCTTT.

Many counts were recorded for this clonotype. V usage is TRBV13 and J usage is TRBJ2-5, with TRBD2 identical over 8 bases. The J segment lost 6 bases and the V segment lost 6 bases, leaving 9 bases of the junction unmatched. The CDR3 runs 14 residues. Germline CDR1 is PRHDT and CDR2 is FYEKMQ (reference sequence). The CDR3 DNA sequence: TGTGCCAGCAGTGAAGGACTAGCCATGAAGACCCAGTACTTC. Protein: CASSEGLAMKTQYF.